The T cell receptor beta chain under discussion was sequenced for a study of blood T cell repertoires in COVID-19. Looking at the study overall: PBMCs, B-cell-depleted T cells, or T cells were the source of the cDNA or gDNA that made up the material.

Per the study methods: How many nucleated cells were present was estimated from reference gene primer amplification. TCRdb's copy holds only in-frame clones and misses some; the assay was immunoSEQ multiplex PCR. V, J and clone size are those of that table, while D and trimming were read from the DNA. The sample includes around 30,000 clones, approximately 71% of them seen just once. V lost 3 bases to trimming and J lost 5 bases; unmatched junction nucleotides: 13. Germline CDR1 and CDR2: SGHRS and YFSETQ. The CDR3 is 16 amino acids. This TCR was recovered from an older man with active or convalescent COVID-19. The chain uses TRBV5-1 and TRBJ2-5; 7 nucleotides match TRBD1. Sample: peripheral blood. The CDR3 reads CASSSGTGQYTETQYF. The CDR3 DNA is TGCGCCAGCAGCTCTGGGACGGGACAGTATACGGAGACCCAGTACTTC. Full variable domain (outside the CDR3, taken from reference TRBV5-1 and TRBJ2-5): KAGVTQTPRYLIKTRGQQVTLSCSPISGHRSVSWYQQTPGQGLQFLFEYFSETQRNKGNFPGRFSGRQFSNSRSEMNVSTLELGDSALYLCASSSGTGQYTETQYFGPGTRLLVL.